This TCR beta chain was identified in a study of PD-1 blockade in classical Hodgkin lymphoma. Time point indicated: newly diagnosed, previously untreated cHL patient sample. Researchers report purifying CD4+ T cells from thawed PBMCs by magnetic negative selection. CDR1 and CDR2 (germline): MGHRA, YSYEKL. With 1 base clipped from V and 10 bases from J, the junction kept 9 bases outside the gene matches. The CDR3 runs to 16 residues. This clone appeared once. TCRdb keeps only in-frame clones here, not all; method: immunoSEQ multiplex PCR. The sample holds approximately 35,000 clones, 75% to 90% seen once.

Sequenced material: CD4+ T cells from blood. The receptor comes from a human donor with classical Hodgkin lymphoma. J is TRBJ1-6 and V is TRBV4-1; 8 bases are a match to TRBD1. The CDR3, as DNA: TGCGCCAGCAGCCAAGTGGCCGGACAGGGATGGTCACCCCTCCACTTT. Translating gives CASSQVAGQGWSPLHF.